This T cell receptor beta chain was identified during a study of T cells in Graves' hyperthyroidism and ophthalmopathy. The wider study: Peripheral blood collection took place at initial diagnosis, before any treatment.

Graves' hyperthyroidism was deemed stable given no ophthalmopathy progression within 18 months. Each patient was aged 18 to 65 and had newly diagnosed hyperthyroidism of under 2 months' duration. The study's findings and limits: The model anticipated ophthalmopathy a median approximately 6.6 months pre-onset.

The investigators amplified TCR beta CDR3 regions from RNA transcripts. A first-round RT-PCR of the TCR CDR3 used the HTBI primer set. TCRdb itself ran the multiplex PCR reads through MiXCR, one entry per CDR3 protein. Here the sample spans 350,000 to 400,000 distinct CDR3 sequences, 15% to 20% being singletons. Germline CDR1 DFQATT, CDR2 SNEGSKA (reference sequence). The V end lost 2 bases, the J end lost 7 bases, and 15 bases lay between the germline ends. This CDR3 comprises 13 residues. This clonotype has ten or more counts. As yet, its antigen is unknown. This TCR came from a woman aged 18-29 years with Graves' hyperthyroidism. The gene calls are TRBV20-1 and TRBJ2-7; D perhaps matches TRBD2 (6 bases). The sequenced sample was blood. Here the CDR3 reads CSARIRLVSEQYF. CDR3 nucleotide sequence: TGCAGTGCTAGAATCCGACTAGTGAGTGAGCAGTACTTC.